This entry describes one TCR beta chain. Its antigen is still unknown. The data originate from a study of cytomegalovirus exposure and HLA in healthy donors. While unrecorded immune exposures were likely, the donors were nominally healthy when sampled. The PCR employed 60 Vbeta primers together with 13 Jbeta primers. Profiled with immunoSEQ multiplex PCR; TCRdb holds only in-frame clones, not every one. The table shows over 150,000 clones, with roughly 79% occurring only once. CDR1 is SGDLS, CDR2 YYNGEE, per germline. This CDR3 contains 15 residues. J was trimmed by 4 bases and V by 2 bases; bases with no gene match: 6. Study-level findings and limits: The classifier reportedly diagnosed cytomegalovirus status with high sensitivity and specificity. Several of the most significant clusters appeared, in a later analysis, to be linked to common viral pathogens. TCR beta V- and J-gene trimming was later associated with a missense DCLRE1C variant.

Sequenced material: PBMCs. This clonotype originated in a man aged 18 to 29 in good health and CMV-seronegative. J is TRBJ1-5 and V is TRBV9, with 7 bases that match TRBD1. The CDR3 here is CASSVILQGNQPQHF. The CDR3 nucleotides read TGTGCCAGCAGCGTTATTTTACAGGGGAATCAGCCCCAGCATTTT.